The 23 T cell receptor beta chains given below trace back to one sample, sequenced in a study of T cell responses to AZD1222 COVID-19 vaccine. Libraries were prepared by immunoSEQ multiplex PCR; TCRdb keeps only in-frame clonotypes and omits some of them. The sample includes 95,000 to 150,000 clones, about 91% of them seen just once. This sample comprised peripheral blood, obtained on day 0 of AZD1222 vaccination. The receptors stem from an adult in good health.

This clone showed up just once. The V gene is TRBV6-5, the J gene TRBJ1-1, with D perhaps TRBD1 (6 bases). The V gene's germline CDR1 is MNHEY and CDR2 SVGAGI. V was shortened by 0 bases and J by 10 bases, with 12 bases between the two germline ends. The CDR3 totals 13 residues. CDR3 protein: CASSYSIQGRAFF. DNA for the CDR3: TGTGCCAGCAGTTACTCGATACAGGGAAGAGCTTTCTTT.

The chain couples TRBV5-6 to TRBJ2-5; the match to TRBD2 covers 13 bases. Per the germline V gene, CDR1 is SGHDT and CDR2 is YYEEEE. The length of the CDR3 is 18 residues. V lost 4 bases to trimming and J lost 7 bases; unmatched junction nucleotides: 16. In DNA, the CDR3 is TGTGCCAGCAGCCCCTCCCCCTCGACTAGCGGGAGGCCCTGGACCCAGTACTTC. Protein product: CASSPSPSTSGRPWTQYF.

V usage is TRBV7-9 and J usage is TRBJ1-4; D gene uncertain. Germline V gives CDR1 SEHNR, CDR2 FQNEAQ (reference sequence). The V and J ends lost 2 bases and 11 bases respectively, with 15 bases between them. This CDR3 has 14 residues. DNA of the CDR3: TGTGCCAGCAGCTTACTGTCTGGAGAAGATAAACTGTTTTTT. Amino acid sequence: CASSLLSGEDKLFF.

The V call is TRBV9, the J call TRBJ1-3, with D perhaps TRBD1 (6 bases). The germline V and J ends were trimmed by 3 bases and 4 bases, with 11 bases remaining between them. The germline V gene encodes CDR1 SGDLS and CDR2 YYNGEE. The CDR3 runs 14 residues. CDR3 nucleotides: TGTGCCAGCAGCGCCTCTGGGGGCGGAAACACCATATATTTT. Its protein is CASSASGGGNTIYF.

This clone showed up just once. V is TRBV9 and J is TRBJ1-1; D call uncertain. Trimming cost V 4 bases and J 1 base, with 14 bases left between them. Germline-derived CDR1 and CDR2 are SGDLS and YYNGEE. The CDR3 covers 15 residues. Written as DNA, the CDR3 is TGTGCCAGCAGCCCAAAGACACCCCCGAACACTGAAGCTTTCTTT. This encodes CASSPKTPPNTEAFF.

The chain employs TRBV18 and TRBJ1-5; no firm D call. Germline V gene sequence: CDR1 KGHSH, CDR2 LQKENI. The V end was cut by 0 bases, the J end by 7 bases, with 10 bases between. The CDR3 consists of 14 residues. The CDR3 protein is CASSPPAGAQPQHF. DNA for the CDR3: TGTGCCAGCTCACCACCGGCCGGAGCACAGCCCCAGCATTTT. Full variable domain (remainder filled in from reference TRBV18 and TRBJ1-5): NAGVMQNPRHLVRRRGQEARLRCSPMKGHSHVYWYRQLPEEGLKFMVYLQKENIIDESGMPKERFSAEFPKEGPSILRIQQVVRGDSAAYFCASSPPAGAQPQHFGDGTRLSIL.

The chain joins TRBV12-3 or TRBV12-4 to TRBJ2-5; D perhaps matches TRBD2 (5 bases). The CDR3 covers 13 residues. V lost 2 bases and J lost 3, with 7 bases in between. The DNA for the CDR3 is TGTGCCAGCAGTTTATTACTAGAAGAGACCCAGTACTTC. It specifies CASSLLLEETQYF.

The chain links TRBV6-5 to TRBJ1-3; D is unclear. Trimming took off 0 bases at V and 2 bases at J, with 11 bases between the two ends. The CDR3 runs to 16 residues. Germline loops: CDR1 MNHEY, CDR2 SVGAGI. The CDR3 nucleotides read TGTGCCAGCAGTTACTCGAGGGTGTACGCTGGAAACACCATATATTTT. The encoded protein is CASSYSRVYAGNTIYF.

CDR3 sequence: CASSPGISRQNYGYTF. The DNA of the CDR3 is TGTGCCAGCAGCCCCGGTATTAGCAGACAAAACTATGGCTACACCTTC. The V gene is TRBV3-1 (or the pseudogene TRBV3-2), the J gene TRBJ1-2, with unresolved D. V was trimmed by 4 bases and J by 2 bases, leaving 17 bases between them. The CDR3 has 16 amino acids. Germline lookup yields CDR1 LGHDT and CDR2 YNNKEL (reference sequence).

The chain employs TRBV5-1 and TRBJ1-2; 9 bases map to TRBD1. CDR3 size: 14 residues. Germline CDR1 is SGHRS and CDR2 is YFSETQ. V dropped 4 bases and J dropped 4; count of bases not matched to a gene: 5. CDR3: CASSRDRESYGYTF. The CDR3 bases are TGCGCCAGCAGCCGGGACAGGGAGAGCTATGGCTACACCTTC.

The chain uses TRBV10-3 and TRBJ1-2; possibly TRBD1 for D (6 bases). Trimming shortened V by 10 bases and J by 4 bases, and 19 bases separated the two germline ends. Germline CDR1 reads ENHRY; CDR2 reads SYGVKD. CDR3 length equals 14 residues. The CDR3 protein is CATQGGGPGYGYTF. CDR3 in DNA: TGTGCCACCCAAGGGGGGGGGCCCGGCTATGGCTACACCTTC.

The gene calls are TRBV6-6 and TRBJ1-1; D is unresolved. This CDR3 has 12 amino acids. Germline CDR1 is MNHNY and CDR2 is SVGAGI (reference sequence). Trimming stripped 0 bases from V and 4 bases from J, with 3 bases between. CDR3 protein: CASSYSPTEAFF. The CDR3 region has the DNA TGTGCCAGCAGTTACTCGCCCACTGAAGCTTTCTTT.

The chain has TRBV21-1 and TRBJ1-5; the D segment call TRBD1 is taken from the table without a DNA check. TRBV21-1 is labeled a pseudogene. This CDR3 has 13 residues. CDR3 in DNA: TGTGCCCCCGGGACAGTGAACAATCAGCCCCAGCATTTT. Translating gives CAPGTVNNQPQHF.

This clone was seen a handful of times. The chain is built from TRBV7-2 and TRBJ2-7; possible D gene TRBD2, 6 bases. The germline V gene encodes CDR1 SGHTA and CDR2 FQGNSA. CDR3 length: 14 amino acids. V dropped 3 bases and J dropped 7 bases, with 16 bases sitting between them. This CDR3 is CASSLGGNTGEQYV. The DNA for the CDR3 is TGTGCCAGCAGCTTGGGGGGTAACACGGGGGAGCAGTACGTC.

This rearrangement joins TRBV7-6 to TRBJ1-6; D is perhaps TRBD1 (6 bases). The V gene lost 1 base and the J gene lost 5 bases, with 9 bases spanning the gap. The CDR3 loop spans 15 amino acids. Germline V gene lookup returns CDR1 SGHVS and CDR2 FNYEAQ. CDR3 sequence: CASSLDQGNNSPLHF. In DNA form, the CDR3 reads TGTGCCAGCAGCTTAGATCAGGGGAATAATTCACCCCTCCACTTT.

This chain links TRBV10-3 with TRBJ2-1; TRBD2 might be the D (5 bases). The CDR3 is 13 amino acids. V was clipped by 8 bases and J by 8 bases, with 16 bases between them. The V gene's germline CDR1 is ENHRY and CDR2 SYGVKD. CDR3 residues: CAISLLEDDEQFF. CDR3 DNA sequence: TGTGCCATCTCCTTACTAGAGGACGATGAGCAGTTCTTC.

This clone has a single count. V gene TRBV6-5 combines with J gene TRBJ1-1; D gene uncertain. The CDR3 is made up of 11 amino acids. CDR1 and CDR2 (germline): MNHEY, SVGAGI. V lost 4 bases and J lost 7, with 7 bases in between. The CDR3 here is CASSFGFEAFF. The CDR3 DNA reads TGTGCCAGCAGTTTTGGGTTTGAAGCTTTCTTT.

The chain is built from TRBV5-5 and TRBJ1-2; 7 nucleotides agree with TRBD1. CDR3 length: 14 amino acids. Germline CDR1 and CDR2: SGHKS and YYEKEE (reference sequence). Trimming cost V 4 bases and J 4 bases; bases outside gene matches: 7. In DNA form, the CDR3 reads TGTGCCAGCAGCCTTGGGGACAGAGCCTATGGCTACACCTTC. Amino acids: CASSLGDRAYGYTF.

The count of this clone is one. The CDR3 loop reads CASSFAGYYGYTF. In nucleotides, the CDR3 is TGTGCCAGCAGTTTTGCGGGATACTATGGCTACACCTTC. The chain recombines TRBV12-3 or TRBV12-4 with TRBJ1-2; no clear D. The CDR3 is 13 amino acids. The germline V and J ends were trimmed by 3 bases and 3 bases, with 8 bases remaining between them.

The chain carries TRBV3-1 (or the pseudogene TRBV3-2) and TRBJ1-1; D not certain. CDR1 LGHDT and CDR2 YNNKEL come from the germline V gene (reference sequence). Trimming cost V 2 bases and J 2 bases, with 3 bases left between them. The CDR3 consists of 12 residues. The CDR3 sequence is CASSQINTEAFF. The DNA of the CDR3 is TGTGCCAGCAGCCAAATTAACACTGAAGCTTTCTTT.

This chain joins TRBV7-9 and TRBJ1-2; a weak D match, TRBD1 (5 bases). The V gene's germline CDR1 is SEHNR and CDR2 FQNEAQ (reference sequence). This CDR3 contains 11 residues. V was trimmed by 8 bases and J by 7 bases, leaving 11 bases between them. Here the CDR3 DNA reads TGTGCCAGCGGACATGGGGGTGGCTACACCTTC. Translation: CASGHGGGYTF. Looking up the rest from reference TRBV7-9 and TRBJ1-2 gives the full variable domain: DTGVSQNPRHKITKRGQNVTFRCDPISEHNRLYWYRQTLGQGPEFLTYFQNEAQLEKSRLLSDRFSAERPKGSFSTLEIQRTEQGDSAMYLCASGHGGGYTFGSGTRLTVV.

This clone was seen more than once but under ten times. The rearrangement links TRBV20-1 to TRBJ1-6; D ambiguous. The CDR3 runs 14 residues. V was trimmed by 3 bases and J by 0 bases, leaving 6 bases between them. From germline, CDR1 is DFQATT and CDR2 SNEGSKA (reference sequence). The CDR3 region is CSASTLSYNSPLHF. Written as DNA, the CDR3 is TGCAGTGCTAGTACCCTCTCCTATAATTCACCCCTCCACTTT.

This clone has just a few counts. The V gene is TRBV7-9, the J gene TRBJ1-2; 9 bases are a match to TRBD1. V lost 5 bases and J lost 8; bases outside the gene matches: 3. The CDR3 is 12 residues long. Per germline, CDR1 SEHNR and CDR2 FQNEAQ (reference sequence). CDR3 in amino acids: CASSDRGNGYTF. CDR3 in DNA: TGTGCCAGCAGCGACAGGGGGAACGGCTACACCTTC.